These 23 T cell receptor beta chains were sequenced from one sample in a study of Ad26.COV2.S vaccination and SARS-CoV-2 variants. Assay used: immunoSEQ multiplex PCR; TCRdb lists only in-frame clones, some missing. Of a few hundred thousand clones in the sample, approximately 88% were seen once. Regarding treatment: 15 to 20 received Ad26.COV2.S at low or high dose, single or two shots; a few received placebo; per-sample allocation not given. Repertoires come from day 63 after the first vaccine or placebo injection. The material was peripheral blood, obtained in a trial of Ad26.COV2.S vaccine versus placebo. The receptors shown here come from a person aged 18-65 years who received the Ad26.COV2.S COVID-19 vaccine or a placebo.

This clone was seen just once. The V gene is TRBV6-5, the J gene TRBJ1-6, with D possibly matching TRBD1 (5 bases). CDR1 is MNHEY, CDR2 SVGAGI, per germline. V was trimmed by 7 bases and J by 9 bases, leaving 13 bases between them. The CDR3 runs 13 residues. Here the CDR3 reads CASNRGMGSPLHF. DNA for the CDR3: TGTGCCAGCAACCGGGGCATGGGTTCACCCCTCCACTTT.

The CDR3 DNA reads TGTGCCAGCAGCCTACCACAAGAGACCCAGTACTTC. The encoded protein is CASSLPQETQYF. V is TRBV7-2 and J is TRBJ2-5; D is undetermined. The V gene lost 5 bases and the J gene lost 2 bases, with 6 bases spanning the gap. From germline, CDR1 is SGHTA and CDR2 FQGNSA. The CDR3 consists of 12 residues.

The chain recombines TRBV4-1 with TRBJ2-7, with D possibly matching TRBD1 (5 bases). The CDR3 covers 14 residues. The germline V and J ends were trimmed by 1 base and 3 bases, with 10 bases remaining between them. Germline CDR1 reads MGHRA; CDR2 reads YSYEKL. Here the CDR3 reads CASSQGPDSYEQYF. CDR3 nucleotides: TGCGCCAGCAGCCAAGGACCAGACAGCTACGAGCAGTACTTC.

The chain couples TRBV6-2 or TRBV6-3 to TRBJ1-5; TRBD1 aligns across 7 bases. The CDR3 extends over 17 amino acids. Looked up from germline, CDR1 is MNHEY and CDR2 is SVGEGT. With V trimmed by 2 bases and J by 6 bases, 13 bases remained unmatched. The CDR3 sequence is CASSYPTGQSLGQPQHF. Here the CDR3 DNA reads TGTGCCAGCAGTTACCCGACGGGACAGTCCTTGGGTCAGCCCCAGCATTTT.

J is TRBJ1-2 and V is TRBV9; D is uncertain. Germline CDR1 is SGDLS and CDR2 is YYNGEE. V dropped 0 bases and J dropped 6 bases, with 18 bases sitting between them. This CDR3 comprises 16 residues. DNA of the CDR3: TGTGCCAGCAGCGTAGGGCCACATCCCGATTTGCATGGCTACACCTTC. Translation: CASSVGPHPDLHGYTF.

Points on this clone: The sample has other DNA sequences that encode this CDR3 too. This chain uses TRBV19 with TRBJ2-5, with a weak D call TRBD2 (6 bases). The CDR3 runs 13 residues. The V end was cut by 4 bases, the J end by 1 base, with 7 bases between. Germline V gene sequence: CDR1 LNHDA, CDR2 SQIVND (reference sequence). CDR3 loop: CASSTGSQETQYF. The CDR3 DNA follows: TGTGCCAGTAGTACCGGGAGCCAAGAGACCCAGTACTTC.

The chain combines TRBV4-3 with TRBJ2-1; 7 nucleotides agree with TRBD2. The germline gives CDR1 LGHNA, CDR2 YSLEER. V lost 4 bases and J lost 10; bases outside the gene matches: 7. The CDR3 is 13 residues long. CDR3 in DNA: TGCGCCAGCAGCCCTTCGGACGGGGGGGAGCAGTTCTTC. It specifies CASSPSDGGEQFF.

For this clone: The germline gene is not matched at one end of the junction; a read error may be the cause. The V and J genes are TRBV3-1 (or the pseudogene TRBV3-2) and TRBJ2-1; 7 positions match TRBD2. CDR1 and CDR2 (germline): LGHDT, YNNKEL (reference sequence). CDR3 length: 14 residues. The CDR3 nucleotides are TGTGCCAGCAGCCAAGAGCGGGGGTACACTGAGCAGTTCTTC. Encoded protein: CASSQERGYTEQFF.

The chain links TRBV5-1 to TRBJ2-5; 8 bases fit TRBD1. This CDR3 comprises 13 residues. Unmatched junction bases numbered 7, after V lost 7 bases and J lost 5 bases. Germline V gene sequence: CDR1 SGHRS, CDR2 YFSETQ. This chain's CDR3 is CASQFRGRETQYF. CDR3 sequence (DNA): TGCGCCAGCCAATTCAGGGGGCGGGAGACCCAGTACTTC. The variable domain in full, completed from reference TRBV5-1 and TRBJ2-5, reads KAGVTQTPRYLIKTRGQQVTLSCSPISGHRSVSWYQQTPGQGLQFLFEYFSETQRNKGNFPGRFSGRQFSNSRSEMNVSTLELGDSALYLCASQFRGRETQYFGPGTRLLVL.

V gene TRBV6-2 or TRBV6-3 combines with J gene TRBJ2-3, with D possibly TRBD1 on 5 matching bases. Trimming removed 7 bases from V and 2 bases from J, with 16 bases in between. The germline gives CDR1 MNHEY, CDR2 SVGEGT. The CDR3 has 15 amino acids. In DNA form, the CDR3 reads TGTGCCAGCAACCCTGGGCAGGGTTTCACAGATACGCAGTATTTT. It encodes CASNPGQGFTDTQYF.

The chain uses TRBV7-2 and TRBJ1-5; possibly TRBD1 for D (5 bases). The germline gives CDR1 SGHTA, CDR2 FQGNSA. V lost 3 bases and J 4 bases, leaving 13 bases between the germline ends. The CDR3 covers 15 residues. Here the CDR3 reads CASSFSGVGNQPQHF. CDR3 in DNA: TGTGCCAGCAGCTTCTCGGGGGTCGGAAATCAGCCCCAGCATTTT.

The rearrangement uses TRBV4-1 and TRBJ2-5; D unclear. The CDR3 length is 14 residues. The germline CDR1 and CDR2 sequences are MGHRA and YSYEKL. V gave up 0 bases and J gave up 5 bases, with 10 bases separating them. The CDR3 here is CASSQESRVETQYF. The DNA for the CDR3 is TGCGCCAGCAGCCAAGAAAGTAGGGTCGAGACCCAGTACTTC.

This chain joins TRBV4-3 and TRBJ2-1, with 12 nucleotides matching TRBD2. V lost 1 base, J lost 6 bases, and 1 base stayed unmatched. The CDR3 is 15 amino acids. The germline V gene encodes CDR1 LGHNA and CDR2 YSLEER. The CDR3 loop reads CASSQGLAGVNEQFF. CDR3 DNA: TGCGCCAGCAGCCAAGGACTAGCGGGAGTCAATGAGCAGTTCTTC.

This clone was seen once. The chain combines TRBV25-1 with TRBJ1-1; 9 bases line up with TRBD1. The CDR3 covers 15 residues. In germline, CDR1 is MGHDK, CDR2 SYGVNS. V shed 4 bases, J shed 4 bases, and the junction held 7 bases outside the gene matches. The CDR3 loop is CASSVKDRGFTEAFF. CDR3 coding DNA: TGTGCCAGCAGTGTAAAGGACAGGGGTTTCACTGAAGCTTTCTTT.

This clone showed up just a few times. The chain is built from TRBV11-2 and TRBJ2-7, with TRBD1 matching over 7 bases. This CDR3 spans 13 amino acids. Germline V lookup: CDR1 SGHAT, CDR2 FQNNGV. Unmatched junction bases numbered 4, after V lost 2 bases and J lost 6 bases. The CDR3, as DNA: TGTGCCAGCAGCTTACCATCAGGGGGCGAGCAGTACTTC. Translating it yields CASSLPSGGEQYF.

This clone was seen many times. This same CDR3 is encoded by further DNA sequences in the sample. CDR3 nucleotide sequence: TGTGCCAGTAGTATAGGACAGGGGATTTCACCCCTCCACTTT. It specifies CASSIGQGISPLHF. This sequence joins TRBV19 and TRBJ1-6; TRBD1 agrees at 8 bases. The CDR3 is 14 residues long. The J segment lost 9 bases and the V segment lost 1 base, leaving 2 bases of the junction unmatched. The germline CDR1 and CDR2 sequences are LNHDA and SQIVND (reference sequence). Supplemented by reference TRBV19 and TRBJ1-6, the full variable domain reads DGGITQSPKYLFRKEGQNVTLSCEQNLNHDAMYWYRQDPGQGLRLIYYSQIVNDFQKGDIAEGYSVSREKKESFPLTVTSAQKNPTAFYLCASSIGQGISPLHFGNGTRLTVT.

The chain employs TRBV19 and TRBJ1-4; D is undetermined. V was cut by 5 bases and J by 8 bases, with 9 bases left in between. The CDR3 loop spans 12 amino acids. Germline-derived CDR1 and CDR2 are LNHDA and SQIVND (reference sequence). The DNA of the CDR3 is TGTGCCAGTAGTCCCACAGAGGAAAAACTGTTTTTT. It yields the protein CASSPTEEKLFF.

The genes are TRBV7-2 and TRBJ1-2, with no clear D. With 0 bases removed from V and 1 base from J, the gap between germline ends came to 9 bases. Germline V CDR1 and CDR2: SGHTA, FQGNSA. This CDR3 is built from 15 residues. CDR3 nucleotides: TGTGCCAGCAGCTTAGCGCCGGCAGATAACTATGGCTACACCTTC. Translated, it gives CASSLAPADNYGYTF.

V and J are TRBV28 and TRBJ1-5, with 9 bases lining up with TRBD1. The CDR3 spans 12 residues. Losses at the gene ends were 6 bases for V and 8 bases for J; bases not matched to a gene: 2. CDR1 is MDHEN, CDR2 SYDVKM, per germline. The CDR3 region has the DNA TGTGCCAGCAGCGGACAGGGGAAGCCCCAGCATTTT. Amino acids: CASSGQGKPQHF.

Comments on this clone: Other DNA sequences in this sample translate to the same CDR3. The chain uses TRBV19 and TRBJ1-2; D unclear. Germline CDR1 is LNHDA and CDR2 is SQIVND (reference sequence). The CDR3 length is 13 residues. Trimming took off 6 bases at V and 5 bases at J, with 13 bases between the two ends. In nucleotides, the CDR3 is TGTGCCAGTAGACCGGCCGGGGAGTATGGCTACACCTTC. Its translation is CASRPAGEYGYTF.

The V call is TRBV7-8, the J call TRBJ2-1; D uncertain. V lost 5 bases, J lost 6 bases, and 14 bases lay in between. The CDR3 spans 14 residues. Germline CDR1 is SGHVS and CDR2 is FQNEAQ. CDR3 amino acids: CASSPVGSGNEQFF. For the CDR3, the DNA is TGTGCCAGCAGCCCCGTCGGTTCGGGCAATGAGCAGTTCTTC. Complete variable domain (other parts from reference TRBV7-8 and TRBJ2-1): GAGVSQSPRYKVAKRGQDVALRCDPISGHVSLFWYQQALGQGPEFLTYFQNEAQLDKSGLPSDRFFAERPEGSVSTLKIQRTQQEDSAVYLCASSPVGSGNEQFFGPGTRLTVL.

The V and J genes are TRBV4-3 and TRBJ2-1; 11 bases are shared with TRBD2. The germline V gene encodes CDR1 LGHNA and CDR2 YSLEER. The CDR3 consists of 17 residues. V lost 0 bases, J lost 4 bases, and 5 bases stayed unmatched. The CDR3 region has the DNA TGCGCCAGCAGCCAAGACCTAGCGGGGGGACTTTACAATGAGCAGTTCTTC. The encoded protein is CASSQDLAGGLYNEQFF.

CDR3 loop: CAIREGQNTEAFF. The CDR3 nucleotides are TGTGCCATCAGGGAGGGACAGAACACTGAAGCTTTCTTT. The chain couples TRBV10-3 to TRBJ1-1; maybe TRBD1 (6 bases). Trimming cost V 6 bases and J 1 base, with 9 bases left between them. Germline V CDR1 and CDR2: ENHRY, SYGVKD. The CDR3 has 13 amino acids.